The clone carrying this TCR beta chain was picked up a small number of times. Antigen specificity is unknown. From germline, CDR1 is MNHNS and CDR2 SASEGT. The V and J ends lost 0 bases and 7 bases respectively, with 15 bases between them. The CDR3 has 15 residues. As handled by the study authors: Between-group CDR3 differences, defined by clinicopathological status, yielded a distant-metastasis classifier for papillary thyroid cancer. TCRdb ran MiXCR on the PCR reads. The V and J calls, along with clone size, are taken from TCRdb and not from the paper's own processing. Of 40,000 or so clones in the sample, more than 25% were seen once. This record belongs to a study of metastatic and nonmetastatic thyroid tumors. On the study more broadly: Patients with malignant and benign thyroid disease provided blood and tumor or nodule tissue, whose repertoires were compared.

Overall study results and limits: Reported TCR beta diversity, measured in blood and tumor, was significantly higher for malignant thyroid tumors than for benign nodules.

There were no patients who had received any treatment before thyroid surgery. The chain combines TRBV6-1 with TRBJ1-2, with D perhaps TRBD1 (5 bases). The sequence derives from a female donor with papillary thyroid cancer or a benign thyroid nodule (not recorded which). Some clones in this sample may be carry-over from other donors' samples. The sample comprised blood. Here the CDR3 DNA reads TGTGCCAGCAGTGAAGCGGGGGAGGTGAGCGGTGGCTACACCTTC. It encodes CASSEAGEVSGGYTF.